This T cell receptor beta chain was found in a study of blood T cell repertoires in COVID-19 (dated by TCRdb to 2020 to 2022). For the study in its entirety: The collaborator samples originated in the United States, Italy and Spain and spanned the acute and convalescent phases of COVID-19. The prospective study material was composed of cDNA or gDNA derived from T cells, B-cell-depleted T cells, or PBMCs. The dataset comprised deeply sampled blood TCRbeta repertoires from subjects exposed to, actively infected with, or recovered from COVID-19. The repertoires were made available in a free public database intended to serve as a resource for research on the immune response to SARS-CoV-2. Samples were obtained from the ongoing ImmuneRACE study (first 160 participants) and from about 1,300 subjects provided by 6 global collaborators. Nearly every sample came with metadata listing a de-identified subject ID, COVID-19 status, age in years and sex. Where available, HLA class I and class II types were obtained from metadata supplied by the sample provider rather than from assay-based typing.

Overall results and qualifications from the work: How much clinical and demographic metadata was included differed by source and by participant, and the metadata was provided uncurated.

Trimming accounts for 0 bases at V and 10 bases at J, while the number of junction bases matched to no gene is 7. Measured from the cysteine to the phenylalanine, the CDR3 is 16 residues long. The retained sequence is limited to the CDR3, 48 bases, with the frame set at the first base. CDR1 MNHEY and CDR2 SVGEGT were looked up in the germline V gene. About this clone itself: This clone's antigen is unknown. Within one base of it there is no much larger clone, and no base qualities were kept.

The immunoSEQ Assay, a bias-controlled multiplex PCR, was used to amplify TCRbeta CDR3 regions from genomic DNA. In the authors' own workflow: The number of nucleated cells in each sample was estimated from the amplification of reference gene primers within the assay. To quantify the absolute abundance of each unique TCRbeta CDR3 rearrangement, sequence reads were collapsed and filtered. For each sample, productive Simpson clonality was calculated as the square root of Simpson's diversity index across productive rearrangements. TCRdb took over this immuneACCESS table, retaining in-frame rearrangements with V and J assigned. Such tables are incomplete; in checked studies, under half of the missing clones stem from an unresolved V gene, and the remainder is unexplained. That table gives V, J and clone size, and the DNA gave D and trimming. In this sample the table shows fewer than 250,000 clones, 83% of which occur a single time. The top ten hold about 3.9% of the sample.

Enrolling through a virtual design, the prospective study's participants ranged in age from roughly 18 to 90 years and lived across roughly 23 United States geographic areas. To assign participants to cohorts, the prospective study relied on clinical history that participants themselves reported in a screening survey and a study questionnaire. A participant counted as exposed if, within 2 weeks of entering the study, that participant had been in contact with someone who had a PCR-confirmed or clinician-diagnosed COVID-19 case. In the prospective study, whole blood, serum and a nasopharyngeal or oropharyngeal swab were collected from each participant by mobile phlebotomists. Additional blood draws and questionnaires over an approximately two-month period could optionally be provided by prospective study participants. Before DNA extraction, prospective study blood samples were shipped either frozen or at room temperature.

The sequenced material came from PBMCs or T cells enriched from blood (not recorded which). Recombination linked TRBV6-2 or TRBV6-3 to TRBJ1-6, with 9 bases in between that match TRBD1. The receptor's source is a middle-aged woman who had been exposed to COVID-19. The CDR3 here reads CASSYSRTGVGSPLHF. Here is the DNA: TGTGCCAGCAGTTACTCGCGGACAGGGGTTGGCTCACCCCTCCACTTT.